What follows are 26 T cell receptor beta chains derived from one specimen sequenced in a study of blood T cell repertoires in COVID-19. Generated by immunoSEQ multiplex PCR, the TCRdb table keeps only in-frame clones and is missing some. The sample yields about 220,000 clones, approximately 78% seen once. Sample: peripheral blood. The receptors originated from a woman in her 70s with COVID-19, enrolled during active disease.

This clone was observed a single time. V is TRBV7-2 and J is TRBJ2-5, with D perhaps matching TRBD1 (7 bases). This CDR3 comprises 15 residues. The V gene lost 4 bases and the J gene lost 4 bases, with 16 bases spanning the gap. The germline gives CDR1 SGHTA, CDR2 FQGNSA. In DNA, the CDR3 is TGTGCCAGCAGCTCCCAGGGGGGTTTCGGAGAGACCCAGTACTTC. It translates to CASSSQGGFGETQYF.

This clone is a singleton in its sample. An end of the junction does not agree with germline; a read error may underlie this. This chain links TRBV6-5 with TRBJ2-7, with 10 bases identical to TRBD2. The CDR3 totals 15 residues. CDR1 is MNHEY, CDR2 SVGAGI, per germline. The CDR3 is CASRTILAGVGEQCF. For the CDR3, the DNA is TGTGCCAGCAGGACCATCCTAGCGGGAGTAGGTGAGCAGTGCTTC.

This clone was seen more than once but under ten times. CDR3 loop: CASSVAGRGNEKLFF. The DNA for the CDR3 is TGTGCCAGCAGCGTAGCGGGCAGGGGTAATGAAAAACTGTTTTTT. The chain combines TRBV9 with TRBJ1-4, with D perhaps matching TRBD1 (6 bases). Trimming pared 0 bases from V and 4 bases from J, leaving 10 bases between. Germline values: CDR1 SGDLS, CDR2 YYNGEE. The CDR3 contains 15 residues.

The chain couples TRBV30 to TRBJ1-1; no reliable D call. Germline V gene sequence: CDR1 GTSNPN, CDR2 SVGIG (reference sequence). This CDR3 has 17 residues. With 2 bases removed from V and 0 bases from J, the gap between germline ends came to 19 bases. The CDR3 sequence is CAWSRVPKRGLNTEAFF. The DNA of the CDR3 is TGTGCCTGGAGTCGGGTTCCGAAACGGGGTCTGAACACTGAAGCTTTCTTT.

This chain connects TRBV7-8 to TRBJ2-7; 13 nucleotides line up with TRBD2. The CDR3 is made up of 15 amino acids. The ends lost 4 bases at V and 7 bases at J; junction bases unmatched: 7. CDR1 and CDR2 (germline): SGHVS, FQNEAQ. DNA of the CDR3: TGTGCCAGCAGCTCCGGACTAGCGGGAGTAGCAGAGCAGTACTTC. Protein: CASSSGLAGVAEQYF.

The rearrangement links TRBV19 to TRBJ2-1; D call uncertain. Germline V CDR1 and CDR2: LNHDA, SQIVND (reference sequence). Trimming shortened V by 9 bases and J by 3 bases, and 12 bases separated the two germline ends. This CDR3 is built from 13 residues. CDR3 region: CASNPPGYNEQFF. Written as DNA, the CDR3 is TGTGCCAGCAACCCACCAGGCTACAATGAGCAGTTCTTC.

J is TRBJ2-7 and V is TRBV9; TRBD1 aligns across 7 bases. Unmatched junction bases numbered 1, after V lost 4 bases and J lost 3 bases. Germline V gene data show CDR1 as SGDLS and CDR2 as YYNGEE. CDR3 size: 12 residues. The CDR3 DNA reads as TGTGCCAGCAGCCGGGACAGCTACGAGCAGTACTTC. Protein product: CASSRDSYEQYF. Full variable domain (remainder filled in from reference TRBV9 and TRBJ2-7): DSGVTQTPKHLITATGQRVTLRCSPRSGDLSVYWYQQSLDQGLQFLIQYYNGEERAKGNILERFSAQQFPDLHSELNLSSLELGDSALYFCASSRDSYEQYFGPGTRLTVT.

The chain has TRBV27 and TRBJ2-2; 14 bases match TRBD2. Germline assignment: CDR1 MNHEY and CDR2 SMNVEV (reference sequence). CDR3 length: 15 residues. The trim removed 6 bases at V and 6 bases at J, leaving 3 bases unmatched. CDR3 in DNA: TGTGCCAGCAGAATGACTAGCGGGAGGGCCGGGGAGCTGTTTTTT. Translation gives CASRMTSGRAGELFF.

This clone came up a few times. The chain is built from TRBV2 and TRBJ2-5; 9 nucleotides match TRBD2. CDR3 length equals 14 residues. In germline, CDR1 is SNHLY, CDR2 FYNNEI. V lost 7 bases and J lost 2; bases outside the gene matches: 5. CDR3 sequence reads: CASTIAGVQETQYF. The CDR3 nucleotides are TGTGCCAGCACCATAGCGGGAGTACAAGAGACCCAGTACTTC.

This sequence joins TRBV20-1 and TRBJ2-5; 11 bases fit TRBD1. The CDR3 sequence is 15 residues long. Germline V gene sequence: CDR1 DFQATT, CDR2 SNEGSKA (reference sequence). The V gene end was trimmed by 3 bases and the J gene end by 4 bases; junction bases not matched to a gene: 7. The CDR3 here is CSASVRTGGRETQYF. The DNA for the CDR3 is TGCAGTGCTAGTGTCCGGACAGGGGGCCGAGAGACCCAGTACTTC.

This clone has a count of ten or more. The chain is built from TRBV3-1 (or the pseudogene TRBV3-2) and TRBJ1-2; the match to TRBD1 covers 8 bases. V lost 0 bases to trimming and J lost 7 bases; unmatched junction nucleotides: 10. This CDR3 comprises 16 residues. Germline lookup yields CDR1 LGHDT and CDR2 YNNKEL (reference sequence). CDR3 amino acids: CASSQETLTGASGYTF. In nucleotides, the CDR3 is TGTGCCAGCAGCCAAGAAACATTGACAGGGGCTAGTGGCTACACCTTC.

The chain uses TRBV24-1 and TRBJ2-1; possible D gene TRBD2, 6 bases. Germline CDR1 reads KGHDR; CDR2 reads SFDVKD. The CDR3 covers 13 residues. The V gene lost 3 bases and the J gene lost 15 bases, with 17 bases spanning the gap. As DNA, the CDR3 is TGTGCCACCAGTGATGAACCCAGAGGAGGGCGGTTCTTC. This translates into CATSDEPRGGRFF.

V gene TRBV5-6 combines with J gene TRBJ2-6, with 7 bases that match TRBD1. From germline, CDR1 is SGHDT and CDR2 YYEEEE. The CDR3 contains 18 residues. V trimming: 4 bases; J trimming: 2 bases; junction bases outside the gene matches: 12. CDR3 sequence reads: CASSPVAGGKAGANVLTF. The CDR3 DNA reads TGTGCCAGCAGCCCGGTGGCAGGGGGTAAAGCTGGGGCCAACGTCCTGACTTTC.

The rearrangement uses TRBV28 and TRBJ2-7, with D possibly being TRBD2 (6 bases). This CDR3 region has 14 residues. Germline CDR1 MDHEN, CDR2 SYDVKM. V was trimmed by 3 bases and J by 2 bases, leaving 11 bases between them. The CDR3 loop is CASSFRGKTYEQYF. The CDR3 DNA reads TGTGCCAGCAGTTTCCGGGGGAAAACCTACGAGCAGTACTTC.

The chain carries TRBV7-9 and TRBJ2-7; no clear D. Per the germline V gene, CDR1 is SEHNR and CDR2 is FQNEAQ (reference sequence). This CDR3 region has 14 residues. V was shortened by 1 base and J by 6 bases, with 13 bases between the two germline ends. The CDR3 is CASSLESRVPEQYF. In nucleotides, the CDR3 is TGTGCCAGCAGCTTAGAATCTAGAGTACCCGAGCAGTACTTC.

This clone was observed a handful of times. The chain recombines TRBV2 with TRBJ1-1, with a weak D call TRBD1 (6 bases). Germline loops: CDR1 SNHLY, CDR2 FYNNEI. The CDR3 sequence is 12 residues long. The V end was cut by 5 bases, the J end by 8 bases, with 12 bases between. CDR3 sequence: CASSPTGIEAFF. CDR3 DNA sequence: TGTGCCAGCAGTCCTACAGGGATAGAAGCTTTCTTT.

This clone was counted a few times. The chain employs TRBV3-1 (or the pseudogene TRBV3-2) and TRBJ2-1, with a possible D match to TRBD2 (6 bases). Germline CDR1 and CDR2: LGHDT and YNNKEL (reference sequence). This CDR3 is 19 amino acids long. The germline V and J ends were trimmed by 2 bases and 0 bases, with 20 bases remaining between them. DNA for the CDR3: TGTGCCAGCAGCCAAAGTTGGGGTAGAACTAGCCGCTCCTACAATGAGCAGTTCTTC. Translation: CASSQSWGRTSRSYNEQFF.

The chain uses TRBV25-1 and TRBJ2-3, with 7 bases that match TRBD2. Germline V gene sequence: CDR1 MGHDK, CDR2 SYGVNS. The trim removed 9 bases at V and 2 bases at J, leaving 17 bases unmatched. The CDR3 has 17 residues. CDR3 sequence reads: CASAPIGGGPVTDTQYF. The CDR3 DNA reads as TGTGCCAGTGCCCCCATCGGGGGAGGGCCGGTCACAGATACGCAGTATTTT.

This clone was counted once. The gene calls are TRBV18 and TRBJ2-1, with TRBD2 matching 12 bases. Germline V gene sequence: CDR1 KGHSH, CDR2 LQKENI. Trimming took 8 bases from V and 4 from J; bases not matched to a gene: 3. This CDR3 region has 14 residues. As DNA, the CDR3 is TGTGCCAGCGCCGGACTAGCGGGGTACAATGAGCAGTTCTTC. Translation gives CASAGLAGYNEQFF. Variable domain in full (rest from reference TRBV18 and TRBJ2-1): NAGVMQNPRHLVRRRGQEARLRCSPMKGHSHVYWYRQLPEEGLKFMVYLQKENIIDESGMPKERFSAEFPKEGPSILRIQQVVRGDSAAYFCASAGLAGYNEQFFGPGTRLTVL.

A single count supports this clone. This rearrangement joins TRBV7-2 to TRBJ2-3; TRBD2 agrees at 13 bases. The CDR3 contains 16 residues. V lost 4 bases to trimming and J lost 4 bases; unmatched junction nucleotides: 5. Germline CDR1 reads SGHTA; CDR2 reads FQGNSA. The CDR3 sequence: CASSSRTSGSADTQYF. DNA of the CDR3: TGTGCCAGCAGCTCCAGGACTAGCGGGAGCGCAGATACGCAGTATTTT.

Turning to this clone: The same CDR3 arises from other DNA sequences in this sample as well. The rearrangement uses TRBV5-1 and TRBJ2-2; the D gene is possibly TRBD1 (8 bases). Germline V CDR1 and CDR2: SGHRS, YFSETQ. This CDR3 is 15 amino acids long. V gave up 1 base and J gave up 4 bases, with 11 bases separating them. CDR3 loop: CASSLTGGGTGELFF. CDR3 DNA: TGCGCCAGCAGCTTGACAGGGGGGGGCACCGGGGAGCTGTTTTTT.

The chain joins TRBV18 to TRBJ1-6; D is undetermined. This CDR3 is 14 amino acids long. The V and J ends lost 4 bases and 7 bases respectively, with 11 bases between them. Germline CDR1 is KGHSH and CDR2 is LQKENI. The CDR3 loop is CASSQDPGNSPLHF. As DNA, the CDR3 is TGTGCCAGCTCACAAGACCCGGGGAATTCACCCCTCCACTTT.

This clone has only one observation. The chain has TRBV24-1 and TRBJ1-6; 8 bases fit TRBD1. Per the germline V gene, CDR1 is KGHDR and CDR2 is SFDVKD. The CDR3 has 15 residues. The V gene end was trimmed by 4 bases and the J gene end by 9 bases; junction bases not matched to a gene: 7. CDR3 region: CATSDLDRDGSPLHF. The CDR3 DNA reads TGTGCCACCAGTGACTTGGACAGGGACGGTTCACCCCTCCACTTT.

This chain links TRBV4-2 with TRBJ1-6, with D unclear. Germline CDR1 LGHNA, CDR2 YNFKEQ. V was trimmed by 1 base and J by 5 bases, leaving 9 bases between them. CDR3 length equals 15 residues. Written as DNA, the CDR3 is TGTGCCAGCAGCCAAGGCCACAATAATAATTCACCCCTCCACTTT. Its translation: CASSQGHNNNSPLHF.

The chain carries TRBV18 and TRBJ2-1; the match to TRBD2 covers 10 bases. The CDR3 loop spans 19 amino acids. V was pared by 0 bases and J by 4 bases, with 12 bases of the junction left unmatched. CDR1 is KGHSH, CDR2 LQKENI, per germline. CDR3 amino acids: CASSPPSASGGVGYNEQFF. DNA of the CDR3: TGTGCCAGCTCACCACCTTCGGCTAGCGGGGGAGTGGGGTACAATGAGCAGTTCTTC.

The CDR3 DNA is TGCGCCAGCAGATTCGGGGGAAGCTCCTACGAGCAGTACTTC. As protein: CASRFGGSSYEQYF. This chain uses TRBV5-1 with TRBJ2-7; D is perhaps TRBD2 (6 bases). The germline CDR1 and CDR2 sequences are SGHRS and YFSETQ. V was pared by 5 bases and J by 0 bases, with 12 bases between. The CDR3 extends over 14 amino acids.